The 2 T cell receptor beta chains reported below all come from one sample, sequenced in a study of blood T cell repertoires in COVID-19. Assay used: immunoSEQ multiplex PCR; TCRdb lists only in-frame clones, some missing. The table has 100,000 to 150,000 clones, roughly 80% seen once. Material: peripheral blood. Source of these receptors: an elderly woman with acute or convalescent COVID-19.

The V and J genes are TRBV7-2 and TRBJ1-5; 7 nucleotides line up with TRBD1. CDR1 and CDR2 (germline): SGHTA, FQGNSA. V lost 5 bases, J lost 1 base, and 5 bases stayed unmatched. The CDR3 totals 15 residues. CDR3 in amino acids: CASSPTGVSNQPQHF. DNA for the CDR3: TGTGCCAGCAGCCCAACAGGGGTGAGCAATCAGCCCCAGCATTTT.

The CDR3: CASSVGTEAFF. Here the CDR3 DNA reads TGTGCCAGTAGCGTCGGCACTGAAGCTTTCTTT. The chain links TRBV19 to TRBJ1-1; D is unresolved. Trimming removed 6 bases at V and 4 bases at J, with 6 bases between. The germline CDR1 and CDR2 sequences are LNHDA and SQIVND (reference sequence). This CDR3 has 11 amino acids.